The entry below gives a single T cell receptor (beta chain) sequence along with its context. The data are from a study of blood T cell repertoires in COVID-19. About the research overall: Researchers got acute and convalescent COVID-19 samples from the United States, Italy and Spain. Nucleic acid was either cDNA or gDNA, and it came from T cells, B-cell-depleted T cells, or PBMCs.

As originally analysed: Amplifying reference gene primers gave estimates of nucleated cell counts. The data were produced by immunoSEQ multiplex PCR, yet TCRdb's version contains in-frame clones alone and is incomplete. D and trimming were read from the DNA, whereas the V and J calls and clone size are those reported in that table. In the table there are about 210,000 clones, about 80% of which are singletons. The germline V gene encodes CDR1 LGHNA and CDR2 YNFKEQ. With V trimmed by 5 bases and J by 3 bases, 7 bases remained unmatched. The CDR3 contains 14 residues. Sample: peripheral blood. This sequence was found in a man between 60 and 75 years old with acute or convalescent COVID-19. The V gene is TRBV4-2, the J gene TRBJ2-7; 7 positions agree with TRBD1. In nucleotides, the CDR3 is TGTGCCAGCAGCAGACCCGGGACAGTCTACGAGCAGTACTTC. As protein: CASSRPGTVYEQYF.